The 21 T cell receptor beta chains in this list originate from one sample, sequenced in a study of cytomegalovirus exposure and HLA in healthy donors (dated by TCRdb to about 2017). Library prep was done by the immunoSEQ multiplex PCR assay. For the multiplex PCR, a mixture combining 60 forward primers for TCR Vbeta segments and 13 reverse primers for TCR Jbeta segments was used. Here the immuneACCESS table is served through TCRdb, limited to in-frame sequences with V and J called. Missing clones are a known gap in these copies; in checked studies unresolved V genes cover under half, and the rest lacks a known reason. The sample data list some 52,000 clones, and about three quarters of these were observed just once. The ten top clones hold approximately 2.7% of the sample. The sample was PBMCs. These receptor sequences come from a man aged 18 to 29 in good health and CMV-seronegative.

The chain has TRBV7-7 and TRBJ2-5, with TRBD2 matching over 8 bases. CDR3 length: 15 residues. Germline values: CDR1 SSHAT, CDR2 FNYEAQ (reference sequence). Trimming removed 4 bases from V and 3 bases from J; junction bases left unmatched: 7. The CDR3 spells CASSSREEGKETQYF. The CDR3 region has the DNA TGTGCCAGCAGCTCGCGGGAGGAGGGGAAAGAGACCCAGTACTTC.

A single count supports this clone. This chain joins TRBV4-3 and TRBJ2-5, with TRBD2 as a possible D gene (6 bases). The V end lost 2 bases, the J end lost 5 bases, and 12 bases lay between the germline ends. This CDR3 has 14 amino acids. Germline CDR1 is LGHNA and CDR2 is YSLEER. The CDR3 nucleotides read TGCGCCAGCAGCCAACAGACTAGATCGGAGACCCAGTACTTC. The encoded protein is CASSQQTRSETQYF.

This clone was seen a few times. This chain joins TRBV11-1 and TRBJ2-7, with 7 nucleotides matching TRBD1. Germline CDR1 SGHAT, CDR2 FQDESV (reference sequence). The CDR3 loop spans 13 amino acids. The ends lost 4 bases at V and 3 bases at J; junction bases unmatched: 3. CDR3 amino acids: CASSSGQVYEQYF. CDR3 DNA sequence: TGTGCCAGCAGCTCAGGACAGGTCTACGAGCAGTACTTC.

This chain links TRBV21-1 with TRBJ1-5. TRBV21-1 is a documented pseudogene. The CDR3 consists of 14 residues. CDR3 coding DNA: TGTGCCAGCAGCCGCGGGACGCGCAATCAGCCCCAGCATTTT. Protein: CASSRGTRNQPQHF.

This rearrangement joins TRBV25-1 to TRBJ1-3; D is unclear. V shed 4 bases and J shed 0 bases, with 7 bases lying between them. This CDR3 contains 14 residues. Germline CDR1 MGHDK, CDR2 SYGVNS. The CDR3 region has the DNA TGTGCCAGCAGTGCTCCAGACTCTGGAAACACCATATATTTT. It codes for CASSAPDSGNTIYF.

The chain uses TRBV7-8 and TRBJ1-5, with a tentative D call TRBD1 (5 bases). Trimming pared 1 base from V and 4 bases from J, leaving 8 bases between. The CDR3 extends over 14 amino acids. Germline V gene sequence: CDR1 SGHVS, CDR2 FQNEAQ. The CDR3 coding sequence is TGTGCCAGCAGCTTAGAGGAGGGGAATCAGCCCCAGCATTTT. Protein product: CASSLEEGNQPQHF.

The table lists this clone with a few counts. In nucleotides, the CDR3 is TGTGCCAGTAAAGTTAGTCATAACTTGGAGACCCAGTACTTC. The encoded protein is CASKVSHNLETQYF. The chain uses TRBV19 and TRBJ2-5; D call uncertain. This CDR3 is built from 14 residues. The germline V gene has CDR1 LNHDA and CDR2 SQIVND (reference sequence). V was pared by 7 bases and J by 5 bases, with 17 bases between.

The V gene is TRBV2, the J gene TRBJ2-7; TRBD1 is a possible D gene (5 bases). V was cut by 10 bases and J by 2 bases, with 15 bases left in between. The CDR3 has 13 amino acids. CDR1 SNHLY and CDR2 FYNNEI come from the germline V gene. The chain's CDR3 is CATLIDSTYEQYF. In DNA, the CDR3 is TGTGCCACTCTGATCGACAGCACCTACGAGCAGTACTTC.

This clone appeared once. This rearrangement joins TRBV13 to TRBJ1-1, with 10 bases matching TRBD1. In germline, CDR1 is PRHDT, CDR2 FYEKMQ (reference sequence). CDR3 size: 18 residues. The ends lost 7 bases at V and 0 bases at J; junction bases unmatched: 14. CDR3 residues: CASIFRGTGVSMNTEAFF. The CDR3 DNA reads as TGTGCCAGCATTTTCCGGGGGACAGGGGTATCCATGAACACTGAAGCTTTCTTT.

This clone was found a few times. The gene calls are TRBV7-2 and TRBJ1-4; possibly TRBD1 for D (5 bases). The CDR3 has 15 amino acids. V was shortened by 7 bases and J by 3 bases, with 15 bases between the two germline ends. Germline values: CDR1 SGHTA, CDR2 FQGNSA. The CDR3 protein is CASTRARLANEKLFF. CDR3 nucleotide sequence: TGTGCCAGCACCAGGGCTCGATTGGCTAATGAAAAACTGTTTTTT.

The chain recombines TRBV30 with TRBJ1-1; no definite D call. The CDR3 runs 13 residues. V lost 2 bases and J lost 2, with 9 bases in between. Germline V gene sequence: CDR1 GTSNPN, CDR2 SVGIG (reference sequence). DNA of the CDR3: TGTGCCTGGAGTAGCGGCGGAAACACTGAAGCTTTCTTT. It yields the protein CAWSSGGNTEAFF.

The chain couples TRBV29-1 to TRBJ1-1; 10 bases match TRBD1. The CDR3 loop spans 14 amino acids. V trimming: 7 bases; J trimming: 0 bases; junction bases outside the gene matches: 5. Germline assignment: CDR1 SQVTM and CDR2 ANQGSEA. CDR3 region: CSARTGGLNTEAFF. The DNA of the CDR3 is TGCAGCGCCAGGACAGGGGGATTGAACACTGAAGCTTTCTTT.

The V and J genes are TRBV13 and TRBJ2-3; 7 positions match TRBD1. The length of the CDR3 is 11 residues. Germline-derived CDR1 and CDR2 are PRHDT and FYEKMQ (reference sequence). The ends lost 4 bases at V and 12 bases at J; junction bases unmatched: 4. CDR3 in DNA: TGTGCCAGCAGCTCGGGACAGTATCAGTATTTT. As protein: CASSSGQYQYF.

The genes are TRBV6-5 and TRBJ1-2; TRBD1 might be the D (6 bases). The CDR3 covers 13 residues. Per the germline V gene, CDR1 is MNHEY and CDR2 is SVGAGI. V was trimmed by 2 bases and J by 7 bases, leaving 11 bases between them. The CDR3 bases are TGTGCCAGCAGTTACGGGGGCAGGGGTGGCTACACCTTC. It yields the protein CASSYGGRGGYTF.

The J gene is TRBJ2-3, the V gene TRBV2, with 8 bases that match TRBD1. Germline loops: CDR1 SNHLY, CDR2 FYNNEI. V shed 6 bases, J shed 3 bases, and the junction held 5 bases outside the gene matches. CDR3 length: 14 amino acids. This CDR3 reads CASRGTGVTDTQYF. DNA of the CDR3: TGTGCCAGCAGAGGGACAGGCGTTACAGATACGCAGTATTTT.

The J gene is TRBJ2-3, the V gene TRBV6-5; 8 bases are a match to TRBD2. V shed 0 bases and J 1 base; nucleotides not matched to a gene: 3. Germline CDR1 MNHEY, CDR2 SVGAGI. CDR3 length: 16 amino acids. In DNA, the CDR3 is TGTGCCAGCAGTTACTCCCCGGGGGGGGGCACAGATACGCAGTATTTT. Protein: CASSYSPGGGTDTQYF.

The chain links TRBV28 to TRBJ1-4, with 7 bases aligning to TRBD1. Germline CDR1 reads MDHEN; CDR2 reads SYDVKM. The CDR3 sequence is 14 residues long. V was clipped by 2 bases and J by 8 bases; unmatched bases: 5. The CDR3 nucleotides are TGTGCCAGCAGTTTACCAGGGGGGTGGGAAAAACTGTTTTTT. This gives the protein CASSLPGGWEKLFF.

CDR3 sequence (DNA): TGTGCCAGCAGCTTAGCCATCTGGCTAGCGGGGGTAGACAATGAGCAGTTCTTC. Encoded protein: CASSLAIWLAGVDNEQFF. The chain combines TRBV7-9 with TRBJ2-1, with 10 bases lining up with TRBD2. The CDR3 contains 18 residues. Trimming removed 0 bases from V and 5 bases from J; junction bases left unmatched: 10. Germline lookup yields CDR1 SEHNR and CDR2 FQNEAQ (reference sequence).

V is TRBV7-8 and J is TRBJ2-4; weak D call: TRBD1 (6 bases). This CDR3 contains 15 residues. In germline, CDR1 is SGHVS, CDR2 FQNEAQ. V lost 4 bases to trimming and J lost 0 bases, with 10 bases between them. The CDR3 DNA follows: TGTGCCAGCAGCTCGGACAGAACAGCCAAAAACATTCAGTACTTC. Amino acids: CASSSDRTAKNIQYF. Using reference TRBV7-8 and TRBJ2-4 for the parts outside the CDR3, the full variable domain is GAGVSQSPRYKVAKRGQDVALRCDPISGHVSLFWYQQALGQGPEFLTYFQNEAQLDKSGLPSDRFFAERPEGSVSTLKIQRTQQEDSAVYLCASSSDRTAKNIQYFGAGTRLSVL.

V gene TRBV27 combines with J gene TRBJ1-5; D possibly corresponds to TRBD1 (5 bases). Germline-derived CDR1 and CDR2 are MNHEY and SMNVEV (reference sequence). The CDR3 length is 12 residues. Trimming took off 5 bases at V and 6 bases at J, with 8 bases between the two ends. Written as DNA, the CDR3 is TGTGCCAGCAGTCCTACAGGTCAGCCCCAGCATTTT. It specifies CASSPTGQPQHF.

CDR3 sequence: CASSYLTGGAQAFF. CDR3 nucleotide sequence: TGTGCCAGCAGTTACTTAACAGGGGGCGCGCAAGCTTTCTTT. The chain is built from TRBV6-5 and TRBJ1-1, with 9 bases identical to TRBD1. CDR1 and CDR2 (germline): MNHEY, SVGAGI. CDR3 length: 14 amino acids. With V trimmed by 1 base and J by 9 bases, 6 bases remained unmatched.